This T cell receptor (beta chain) derives from a study of Ad26.COV2.S vaccination and SARS-CoV-2 variants. Study overall: The donor belonged to the COV1001 Ad26.COV2.S trial arm. Ad26.COV2.S given intramuscularly, once or twice 56 days apart. Findings and caveats of the study: Analytic work on TCR breadth and depth might have understated the full extent of total T cell responses. Similar non-spike TCR breadth was observed in recipients of vaccine and of placebo.

Treatment denoted: 15 to 20 received Ad26.COV2.S at low or high dose, single or two shots; several received placebo; per-sample allocation not given. Samples analyzed were those drawn on day 63 after the first vaccine or placebo injection. For this clone: Its specificity is not known.

The CDR3 consists of 14 residues. The ends were cut back, 7 bases at V and 2 bases at J, with 11 bases in the middle. CDR1 and CDR2 from the germline V gene are MDHEN and SYDVKM. Some clones are missing from TCRdb's copy, which holds only in-frame ones; the method was immunoSEQ multiplex PCR. The sample includes roughly 350,000 clones, approximately 86% of them seen just once. Sample: peripheral blood, taken in a trial of Ad26.COV2.S vaccine versus placebo. The rearrangement joins TRBV28 to TRBJ2-2, with no clear D. This TCR came from a person between 18 and 65 years old who received the Ad26.COV2.S COVID-19 vaccine or a placebo. As DNA, the CDR3 is TGTGCCAGCATGTTTCCCGGTAACACCGGGGAGCTGTTTTTT. Protein sequence: CASMFPGNTGELFF.